The 11 T cell receptor beta chains given below trace back to one sample, sequenced in a study of blood T cell repertoires in COVID-19. Libraries were prepared by immunoSEQ multiplex PCR; TCRdb keeps only in-frame clonotypes and omits some of them. Among about 250,000 clones, 70% to 85% were seen once, and the ten largest hold over 3%. Source material: peripheral blood. The source is a woman in her forties with active or convalescent COVID-19.

This rearrangement joins TRBV27 to TRBJ2-1; TRBD2 is a possible D gene (5 bases). This CDR3 is built from 17 residues. The germline gives CDR1 MNHEY, CDR2 SMNVEV (reference sequence). The V end was cut by 0 bases, the J end by 7 bases, with 19 bases between. The CDR3 reads CASSLSWETRFGNEQFF. CDR3 DNA: TGTGCCAGCAGTTTATCATGGGAGACACGATTCGGGAATGAGCAGTTCTTC.

This clone has a single count. The chain has TRBV27 and TRBJ1-2; 7 bases are shared with TRBD1. The CDR3 loop spans 13 amino acids. Germline V CDR1 and CDR2: MNHEY, SMNVEV (reference sequence). Losses at the gene ends were 7 bases for V and 2 bases for J; bases not matched to a gene: 4. The CDR3 DNA reads as TGTGCCAGCACCTCAGGGGGGAACTATGGCTACACCTTC. It specifies CASTSGGNYGYTF.

V is TRBV28 and J is TRBJ2-1; no clear D gene. The CDR3 runs 13 residues. Germline CDR1 and CDR2: MDHEN and SYDVKM. V was pared by 10 bases and J by 0 bases, with 10 bases between. CDR3 sequence: CATQFRSYNEQFF. The CDR3 DNA follows: TGTGCCACCCAGTTCCGCTCCTACAATGAGCAGTTCTTC.

For this clone: This specimen includes other DNA sequences encoding the same CDR3. The chain joins TRBV12-3 or TRBV12-4 to TRBJ1-1; D may be TRBD1 (5 bases). The V gene lost 2 bases and the J gene lost 7 bases, with 5 bases spanning the gap. The CDR3 covers 11 residues. The DNA of the CDR3 is TGTGCCAGCAGTTTACAGGGTGAAGCTTTCTTT. It encodes CASSLQGEAFF.

The rearrangement joins TRBV10-2 to TRBJ2-1; D is possibly TRBD1 (6 bases). Germline V gives CDR1 WSHSY, CDR2 SAAADI. The CDR3 spans 14 residues. V was clipped by 7 bases and J by 0 bases, with 10 bases between them. CDR3 nucleotide sequence: TGCGCCAGCATTGGGGGCAGCTCCTACAATGAGCAGTTCTTC. It specifies CASIGGSSYNEQFF.

Here the CDR3 reads CASSSTGYDSNQPQHF. In DNA, the CDR3 is TGTGCCAGCAGTTCCACAGGCTATGATAGCAATCAGCCCCAGCATTTT. The gene calls are TRBV6-6 and TRBJ1-5; perhaps TRBD1 as D (5 bases). Germline assignment: CDR1 MNHNY and CDR2 SVGAGI (reference sequence). Trimming took 4 bases from V and 0 from J, leaving 13 bases between them. This CDR3 is 16 amino acids long.

This clone was detected only once. This chain connects TRBV11-3 to TRBJ1-1, with TRBD1 matching 7 bases. Germline CDR1 SGHNT, CDR2 YENEEA. The V gene end was trimmed by 5 bases and the J gene end by 0 bases; junction bases not matched to a gene: 3. The CDR3 spans 14 residues. CDR3 sequence reads: CASSRDSLNTEAFF. Here the CDR3 DNA reads TGTGCCAGCAGCCGGGACAGTCTGAACACTGAAGCTTTCTTT.

This rearrangement joins TRBV29-1 to TRBJ1-5; D gene unclear. The ends were cut back, 7 bases at V and 0 bases at J, with 13 bases in the middle. Germline CDR1 reads SQVTM; CDR2 reads ANQGSEA. The CDR3 extends over 14 amino acids. CDR3 in amino acids: CSASGLYSNQPQHF. In DNA form, the CDR3 reads TGCAGCGCCTCAGGCTTGTATAGCAATCAGCCCCAGCATTTT. Full variable domain (remainder filled in from reference TRBV29-1 and TRBJ1-5): SAVISQKPSRDICQRGTSLTIQCQVDSQVTMMFWYRQQPGQSLTLIATANQGSEATYESGFVIDKFPISRPNLTFSTLTVSNMSPEDSSIYLCSASGLYSNQPQHFGDGTRLSIL.

The V gene is TRBV2, the J gene TRBJ2-7, with 7 bases fitting TRBD1. CDR1 and CDR2 from the germline V gene are SNHLY and FYNNEI. The CDR3 is made up of 16 amino acids. J lost 0 bases, V lost 7 bases, and 12 bases had no gene match. CDR3 coding DNA: TGTGCCAGCACCCCAAAATGGGACAGCTACTCCTACGAGCAGTACTTC. Protein product: CASTPKWDSYSYEQYF. The complete variable domain, with remaining parts taken from reference TRBV2 and TRBJ2-7, reads EPEVTQTPSHQVTQMGQEVILRCVPISNHLYFYWYRQILGQKVEFLVSFYNNEISEKSEIFDDQFSVERPDGSNFTLKIRSTKLEDSAMYFCASTPKWDSYSYEQYFGPGTRLTVT.

V and J are TRBV4-2 and TRBJ2-3; 12 positions match TRBD2. Trimming took 4 bases from V and 5 from J; bases not matched to a gene: 13. Germline V gene lookup returns CDR1 LGHNA and CDR2 YNFKEQ. This CDR3 has 18 amino acids. The DNA of the CDR3 is TGTGCCAGCAGCCCCAAACCCCCTAGCGGGGGGGCCGGAGATACGCAGTATTTT. Encoded protein: CASSPKPPSGGAGDTQYF.

This chain uses TRBV27 with TRBJ2-6, with D possibly being TRBD1 (5 bases). Looked up from germline, CDR1 is MNHEY and CDR2 is SMNVEV (reference sequence). The CDR3 runs 16 residues. The V end was cut by 3 bases, the J end by 0 bases, with 9 bases between. For the CDR3, the DNA is TGTGCCAGCAGTTTCAGGGCCCCCTCTGGGGCCAACGTCCTGACTTTC. The encoded protein is CASSFRAPSGANVLTF.